These 4 T cell receptor beta chains were sequenced from one sample in a study of cytomegalovirus exposure and HLA in healthy donors. The PCR used 60 Vbeta and 13 Jbeta primers. The data were produced by immunoSEQ multiplex PCR, yet TCRdb's version contains in-frame clones alone and is incomplete. The sample records about 170,000 clones, approximately 80% being singletons. Sequencing was done on a sample of PBMCs. The receptors originated from a female donor in good health and CMV-seronegative.

This clone was seen a single time. The rearrangement links TRBV7-9 to TRBJ2-1; unclear D gene. Germline-derived CDR1 and CDR2 are SEHNR and FQNEAQ (reference sequence). The CDR3 extends over 16 amino acids. The germline V and J ends were trimmed by 0 bases and 1 base, with 10 bases remaining between them. The CDR3 sequence is CASSLALPPSYNEQFF. The CDR3 region has the DNA TGTGCCAGCAGCTTAGCTCTCCCCCCTTCCTACAATGAGCAGTTCTTC.

The chain recombines TRBV9 with TRBJ1-1; no clear D. Germline V lookup: CDR1 SGDLS, CDR2 YYNGEE. The CDR3 is made up of 14 amino acids. V lost 0 bases and J 1 base, leaving 7 bases between the germline ends. The CDR3 spells CASSVVSGNTEAFF. CDR3 bases: TGTGCCAGCAGCGTAGTTTCAGGGAACACTGAAGCTTTCTTT.

The V and J genes are TRBV15 and TRBJ2-7; TRBD1 is a possible D gene (6 bases). CDR1 and CDR2 from the germline V gene are LNHNV and YYDKDF (reference sequence). This CDR3 comprises 15 residues. V lost 1 base, J lost 5 bases, and 15 bases lay in between. In DNA, the CDR3 is TGTGCCACCAGCAGAGTGGGGGCAGGGTCCGACGAGCAGTACTTC. Protein product: CATSRVGAGSDEQYF.

V and J are TRBV6-5 and TRBJ2-5; 7 bases map to TRBD1. The junction had 2 bases not matched to a gene; V was cut back by 6 bases and J by 1 base. The length of the CDR3 is 13 residues. Germline assignment: CDR1 MNHEY and CDR2 SVGAGI. The CDR3 is CASRRDSQETQYF. In DNA form, the CDR3 reads TGTGCCAGCAGACGGGACAGCCAAGAGACCCAGTACTTC.